This entry concerns a single T cell receptor beta chain. This sample stems from a study of CD8+ T cells in alopecia areata. Extracted RNA was reverse transcribed, and the resulting cDNA served as sequencing template. Profiling relied on immunoSEQ multiplex PCR, and the TCRdb table lists in-frame clones only, not all of them. The data contain some 170,000 clones, about 63% of them singletons. This clonotype was obtained from a human donor with alopecia areata. The sample was CD4+ T cells sorted from blood, taken at week 0.

The chain's CDR3 is CASFRQQETQYF. The CDR3 DNA reads as TGCGCCAGCTTTCGACAACAAGAGACCCAGTACTTC. This chain connects TRBV5-1 to TRBJ2-5; D uncertain. Trimming left V 7 bases short and J 2 bases short, with 9 bases between. CDR3 length: 12 residues. Germline CDR1 reads SGHRS; CDR2 reads YFSETQ.